Included here is one TCR beta chain sequence, with context. The antigen it recognizes is unknown. No much larger clonotype is one base removed from it; base qualities were not supplied. TCRbeta CDR3 regions were amplified from genomic DNA by means of the immunoSEQ Assay, a bias-controlled multiplex PCR. From the authors' description of their analysis: Nucleated cell counts per sample were estimated from amplification of reference gene primers within the assay. To quantify the absolute abundance of each unique TCRbeta CDR3 rearrangement, sequence reads were collapsed and filtered. For each sample, productive Simpson clonality was calculated by taking the square root of Simpson's diversity index across productive rearrangements. Drawn from immuneACCESS, this table holds only the in-frame rearrangements with V and J called that TCRdb kept. Clones are partly lost; checked studies trace under half to an unresolved V gene and leave the rest unexplained. The DNA gave D and trimming, while V, J and clone size come from that table. The sample yields tens of thousands of clones; approximately 86% were counted once. The top ten hold about 7% of the sample.

Whole blood was collected in K2EDTA tubes by collaborating institutions according to the institutions' own protocols. For TCRbeta analysis, collaborators shipped samples as frozen whole blood, isolated PBMCs, or DNA extracted from either of those sample types. The data originate from a study of blood T cell repertoires in COVID-19 (dated by TCRdb to 2020 to 2022). About the study as a whole: Samples covering the acute and convalescent phases of COVID-19 were provided by collaborators in the United States, Italy and Spain. The repertoires were made available in a free public database intended to serve as a resource for research on the immune response to SARS-CoV-2. The dataset comprised deeply sampled blood TCRbeta repertoires from subjects exposed to, actively infected with, or recovered from COVID-19. The samples were drawn from two sources: the first 160 participants of the ongoing ImmuneRACE study, and some 1,300 subjects contributed by 6 global collaborators. The prospective study material was composed of cDNA or gDNA derived from T cells, B-cell-depleted T cells, or PBMCs. Where available, HLA class I and class II types were obtained from metadata supplied by the sample provider rather than from assay-based typing. Nearly every sample came with metadata listing a de-identified subject ID, COVID-19 status, age in years and sex.

General study outcomes and caveats: Clinical and demographic metadata were provided uncurated, with the amount varying by source and participant.

This clonotype was sampled from a man in his fifties or sixties with acute or convalescent COVID-19. The specimen was peripheral blood.

DNA sequence: TGCGCCAGCAGCCGCCAACTAGCGGGAGGGCCAGATACGCAGTATTTT. Its product reads: CASSRQLAGGPDTQYF. The chain is made from TRBV5-1 and TRBJ2-3, with TRBD2 identical over 13 junction bases. V trim: 4 bases; J trim: 4 bases; unmatched bases: 6. For CDR1 and CDR2, the germline V gene lists SGHRS and YFSETQ. The CDR3 spans 16 residues, from the cysteine through the phenylalanine. Just CDR3 DNA is preserved here, 48 bases in frame from base 1.